The 5 T cell receptor beta chains presented below share a single source sample, sequenced in a study of shared T cell receptors in the human thymus. Generated by immunoSEQ multiplex PCR, the TCRdb table keeps only in-frame clones and is missing some. This sample has 720,000 or so clones, with approximately 83% found just once. This sample also appeared in a second study, on human thymus T cells.

Material for sequencing was thymocytes. The source of these receptors is a girl under three years old with a congenital heart defect.

In this sample, this clone turned up a few times. This chain uses TRBV6-6 with TRBJ1-6, with 8 bases matching TRBD1. This CDR3 region has 13 residues. Unmatched junction bases numbered 8, after V lost 9 bases and J lost 10 bases. Germline CDR1 reads MNHNY; CDR2 reads SVGAGI (reference sequence). The CDR3 protein is CASVGQGNSPLHF. The CDR3 DNA sequence: TGTGCCAGTGTCGGACAGGGTAACTCACCCCTCCACTTT.

The chain carries TRBV10-1 and TRBJ2-7; TRBD2 agrees at 7 bases. V trimming: 0 bases; J trimming: 9 bases; junction bases outside the gene matches: 2. The length of the CDR3 is 12 residues. Germline assignment: CDR1 WNHNN and CDR2 SYGVQD (reference sequence). CDR3 nucleotides: TGCGCCAGCAGTGAGTCTTCTAGCGGGCAGTACTTC. Its protein product is CASSESSSGQYF.

The rearrangement joins TRBV4-2 to TRBJ2-1; 7 nucleotides align to TRBD2. Looked up from germline, CDR1 is LGHNA and CDR2 is YNFKEQ. CDR3 length: 17 amino acids. V trimming: 4 bases; J trimming: 8 bases; junction bases outside the gene matches: 17. CDR3 residues: CASSPGGSSGDQYEQFF. As DNA, the CDR3 is TGTGCCAGCAGCCCAGGAGGGTCTAGCGGAGATCAGTATGAGCAGTTCTTC.

The CDR3 DNA follows: TGTGCCAGCAGCTTAACTCAACGGAGTAATGAAAAACTGTTTTTT. Its translation is CASSLTQRSNEKLFF. The chain is built from TRBV7-8 and TRBJ1-4, with D unresolved. There are 15 residues in the CDR3. The germline V gene has CDR1 SGHVS and CDR2 FQNEAQ. Trimming shortened V by 2 bases and J by 4 bases, and 11 bases separated the two germline ends.

This chain joins TRBV28 and TRBJ2-7; a possible D gene is TRBD1 (6 bases). CDR3 size: 16 residues. Germline V gives CDR1 MDHEN, CDR2 SYDVKM. The V and J ends lost 4 bases and 1 base respectively, with 17 bases between them. This CDR3 is CASSSRNDRPSYEQYF. The CDR3 DNA follows: TGTGCCAGCAGTTCACGGAACGACAGGCCTTCCTACGAGCAGTACTTC.